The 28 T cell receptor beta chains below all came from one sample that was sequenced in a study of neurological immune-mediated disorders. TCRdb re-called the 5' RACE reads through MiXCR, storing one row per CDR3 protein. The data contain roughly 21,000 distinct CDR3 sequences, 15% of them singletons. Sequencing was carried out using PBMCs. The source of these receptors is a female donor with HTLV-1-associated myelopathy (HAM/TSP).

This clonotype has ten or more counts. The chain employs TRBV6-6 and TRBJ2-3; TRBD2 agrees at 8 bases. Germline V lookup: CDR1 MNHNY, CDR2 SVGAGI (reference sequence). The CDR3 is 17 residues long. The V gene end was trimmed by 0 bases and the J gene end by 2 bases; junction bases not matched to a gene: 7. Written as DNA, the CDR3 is TGTGCCAGCAGTTACTCGAACGGGGGGGGGTTCACAGATACGCAGTATTTT. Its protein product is CASSYSNGGGFTDTQYF.

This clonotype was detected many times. The chain's CDR3 is CSVEDTAQGHYEQYF. CDR3 sequence (DNA): TGCAGCGTTGAAGATACGGCCCAGGGCCACTACGAGCAGTACTTC. This chain connects TRBV29-1 to TRBJ2-7; D possibly corresponds to TRBD1 (5 bases). The CDR3 covers 15 residues. Trimming stripped 0 bases from V and 3 bases from J, with 15 bases between. The germline V gene has CDR1 SQVTM and CDR2 ANQGSEA.

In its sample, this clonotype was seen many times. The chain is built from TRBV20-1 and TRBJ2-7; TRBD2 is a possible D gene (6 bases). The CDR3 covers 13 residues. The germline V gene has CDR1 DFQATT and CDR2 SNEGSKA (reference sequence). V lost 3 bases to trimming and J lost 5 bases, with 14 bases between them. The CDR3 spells CSASSGTGHEQYF. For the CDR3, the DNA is TGCAGTGCTAGTTCCGGGACTGGGCACGAGCAGTACTTC.

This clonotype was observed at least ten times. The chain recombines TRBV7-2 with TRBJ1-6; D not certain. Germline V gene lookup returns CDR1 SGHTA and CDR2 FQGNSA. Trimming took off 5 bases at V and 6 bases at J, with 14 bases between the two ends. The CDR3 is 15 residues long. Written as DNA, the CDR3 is TGTGCCAGCAGCCCCATGGGTCTCGGTAATTCACCCCTCCACTTT. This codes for CASSPMGLGNSPLHF.

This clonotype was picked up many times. The CDR3 coding sequence is TGCAGTGCAGAACTAGCGGGAGGTCGCACAGATACGCAGTATTTT. Translated: CSAELAGGRTDTQYF. This chain connects TRBV20-1 to TRBJ2-3; TRBD2 matches at 12 bases. Germline V CDR1 and CDR2: DFQATT, SNEGSKA (reference sequence). CDR3 length equals 15 residues. Losses at the gene ends were 6 bases for V and 1 base for J; bases not matched to a gene: 5.

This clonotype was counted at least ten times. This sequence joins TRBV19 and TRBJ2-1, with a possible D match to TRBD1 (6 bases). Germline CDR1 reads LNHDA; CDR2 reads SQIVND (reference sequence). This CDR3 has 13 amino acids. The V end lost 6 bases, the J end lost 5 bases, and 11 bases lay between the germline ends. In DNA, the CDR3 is TGTGCCAGTAGCCGGGACACTAACAATGAGCAGTTCTTC. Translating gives CASSRDTNNEQFF.

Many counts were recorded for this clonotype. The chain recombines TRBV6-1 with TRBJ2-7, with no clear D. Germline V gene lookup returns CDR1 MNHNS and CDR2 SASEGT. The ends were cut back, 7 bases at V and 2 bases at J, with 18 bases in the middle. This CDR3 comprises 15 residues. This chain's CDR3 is CASNAEPAWTYEQYF. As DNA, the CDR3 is TGTGCCAGCAACGCTGAACCCGCTTGGACCTACGAGCAGTACTTC.

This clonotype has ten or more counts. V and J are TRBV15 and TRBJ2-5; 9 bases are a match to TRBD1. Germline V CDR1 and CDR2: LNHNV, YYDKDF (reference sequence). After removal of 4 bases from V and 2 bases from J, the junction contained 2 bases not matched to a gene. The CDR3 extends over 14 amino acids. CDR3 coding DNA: TGTGCCACCAGCATGGACAGGGGTCAAGAGACCCAGTACTTC. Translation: CATSMDRGQETQYF.

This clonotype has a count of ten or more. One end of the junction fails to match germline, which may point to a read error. CDR3 residues: CASSPDTDGNF. The CDR3, as DNA: TGTGCCAGCAGTCCGGACACCGACGGCAATTTT. V and J are TRBV2 and TRBJ2-3, with D tentatively TRBD1 (5 bases). CDR3 length: 11 residues. Germline CDR1 is SNHLY and CDR2 is FYNNEI.

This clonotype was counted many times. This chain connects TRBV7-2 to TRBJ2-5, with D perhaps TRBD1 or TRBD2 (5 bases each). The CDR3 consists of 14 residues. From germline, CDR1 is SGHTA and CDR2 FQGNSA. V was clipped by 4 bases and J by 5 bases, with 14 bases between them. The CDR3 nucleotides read TGTGCCAGCAGCTCGGGGCAGGGATACGAGACCCAGTACTTC. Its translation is CASSSGQGYETQYF. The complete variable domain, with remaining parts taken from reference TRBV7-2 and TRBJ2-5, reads GAGVSQSPSNKVTEKGKDVELRCDPISGHTALYWYRQSLGQGLEFLIYFQGNSAPDKSGLPSDRFSAERTGGSVSTLTIQRTQQEDSAVYLCASSSGQGYETQYFGPGTRLLVL.

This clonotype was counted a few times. The CDR3: CASSQTGPETQYF. The CDR3 DNA is TGTGCCAGCAGCCAGACAGGGCCAGAGACCCAGTACTTC. The V and J genes are TRBV3-1 and TRBJ2-5, with TRBD1 identical over 7 bases. Losses at the gene ends were 3 bases for V and 4 bases for J; bases not matched to a gene: 2. Germline CDR1 and CDR2: LGHDT and YNNKEL (reference sequence). The CDR3 length is 13 residues.

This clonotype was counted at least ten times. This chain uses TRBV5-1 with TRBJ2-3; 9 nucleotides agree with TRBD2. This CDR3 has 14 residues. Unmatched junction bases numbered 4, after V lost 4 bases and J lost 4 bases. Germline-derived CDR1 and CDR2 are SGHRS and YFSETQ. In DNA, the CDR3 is TGCGCCAGCAGCGACGGCGGGGGGGCAGATACGCAGTATTTT. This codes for CASSDGGGADTQYF. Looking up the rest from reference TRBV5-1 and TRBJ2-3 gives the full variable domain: KAGVTQTPRYLIKTRGQQVTLSCSPISGHRSVSWYQQTPGQGLQFLFEYFSETQRNKGNFPGRFSGRQFSNSRSEMNVSTLELGDSALYLCASSDGGGADTQYFGPGTRLTVL.

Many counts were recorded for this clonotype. The CDR3 loop is CASSLVLLAGGRETQYF. The CDR3 region has the DNA TGTGCCAGCAGCTTAGTACTACTAGCGGGGGGGAGGGAGACGCAGTATTTT. The chain carries TRBV7-2 and TRBJ2-3; 13 bases fit TRBD2. V was clipped by 1 base and J by 9 bases; unmatched bases: 10. Germline lookup yields CDR1 SGHTA and CDR2 FQGNSA. There are 17 residues in the CDR3.

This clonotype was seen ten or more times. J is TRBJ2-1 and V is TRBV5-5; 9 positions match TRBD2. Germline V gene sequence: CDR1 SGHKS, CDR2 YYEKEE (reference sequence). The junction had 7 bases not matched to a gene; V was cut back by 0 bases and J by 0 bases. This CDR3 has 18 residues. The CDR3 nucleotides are TGTGCCAGCAGCTTGGGGACTAGCGTTAGGAGCTCCTACAATGAGCAGTTCTTC. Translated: CASSLGTSVRSSYNEQFF.

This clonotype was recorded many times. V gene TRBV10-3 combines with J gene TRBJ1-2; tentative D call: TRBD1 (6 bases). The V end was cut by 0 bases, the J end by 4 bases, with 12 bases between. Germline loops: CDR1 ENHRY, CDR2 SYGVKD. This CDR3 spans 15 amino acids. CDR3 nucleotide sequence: TGTGCCATCAGTGAGTCCGGGGGCCGGGGCTATGGCTACACCTTC. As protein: CAISESGGRGYGYTF.

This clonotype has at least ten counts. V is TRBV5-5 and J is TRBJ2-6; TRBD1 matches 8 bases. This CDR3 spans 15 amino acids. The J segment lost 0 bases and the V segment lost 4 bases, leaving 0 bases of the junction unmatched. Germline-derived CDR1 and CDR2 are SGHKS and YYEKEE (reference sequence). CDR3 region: CASSGTGSGANVLTF. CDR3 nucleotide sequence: TGTGCCAGCAGCGGGACAGGCTCTGGGGCCAACGTCCTGACTTTC.

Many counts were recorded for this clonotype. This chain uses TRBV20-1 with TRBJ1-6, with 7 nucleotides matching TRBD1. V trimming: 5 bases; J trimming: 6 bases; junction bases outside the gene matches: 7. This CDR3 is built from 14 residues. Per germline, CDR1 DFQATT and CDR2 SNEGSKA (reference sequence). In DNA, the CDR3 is TGCAGTGCTGCCCGGGACAGTGTTAATTCACCCCTCCACTTT. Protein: CSAARDSVNSPLHF.

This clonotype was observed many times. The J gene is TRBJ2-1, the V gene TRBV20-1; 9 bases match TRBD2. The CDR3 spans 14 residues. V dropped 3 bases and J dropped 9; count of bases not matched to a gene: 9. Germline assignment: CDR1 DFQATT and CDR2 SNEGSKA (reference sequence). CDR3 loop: CSASAGGPGSEQFF. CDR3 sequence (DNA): TGCAGTGCTAGTGCGGGAGGGCCGGGGAGTGAGCAGTTCTTC.

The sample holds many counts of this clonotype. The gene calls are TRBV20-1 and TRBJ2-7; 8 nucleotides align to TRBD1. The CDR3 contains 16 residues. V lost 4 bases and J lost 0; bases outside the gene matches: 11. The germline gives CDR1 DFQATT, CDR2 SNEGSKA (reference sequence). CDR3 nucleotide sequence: TGCAGTGCTACAGGGGGCGCCGAAGTTAGCTCCTACGAGCAGTACTTC. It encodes CSATGGAEVSSYEQYF.

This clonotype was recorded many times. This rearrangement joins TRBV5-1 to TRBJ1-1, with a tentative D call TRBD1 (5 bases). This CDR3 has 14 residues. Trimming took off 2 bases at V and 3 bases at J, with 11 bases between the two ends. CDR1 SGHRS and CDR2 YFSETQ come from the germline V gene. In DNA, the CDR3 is TGCGCCAGCAGCTTTACGGGGCGGGACACTGAAGCTTTCTTT. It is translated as CASSFTGRDTEAFF. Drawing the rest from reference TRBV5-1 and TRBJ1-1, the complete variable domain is KAGVTQTPRYLIKTRGQQVTLSCSPISGHRSVSWYQQTPGQGLQFLFEYFSETQRNKGNFPGRFSGRQFSNSRSEMNVSTLELGDSALYLCASSFTGRDTEAFFGQGTRLTVV.

DNA for the CDR3: TGCAGTGCTAGACTGGGGAATGGAATTGGAGAAAAACTGTTTTTT. Residues: CSARLGNGIGEKLFF. The rearrangement links TRBV20-1 to TRBJ1-4; D gene unclear. This CDR3 region has 15 residues. Germline V gene sequence: CDR1 DFQATT, CDR2 SNEGSKA (reference sequence). Deletions cut 2 bases from V and 8 bases from J, with 18 bases between.

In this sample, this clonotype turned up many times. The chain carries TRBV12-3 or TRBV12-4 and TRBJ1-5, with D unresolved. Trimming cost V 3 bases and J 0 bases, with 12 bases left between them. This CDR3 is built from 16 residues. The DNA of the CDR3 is TGTGCCAGCAGTTTTGCCGGTGTTTATAGCAATCAGCCCCAGCATTTT. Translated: CASSFAGVYSNQPQHF.

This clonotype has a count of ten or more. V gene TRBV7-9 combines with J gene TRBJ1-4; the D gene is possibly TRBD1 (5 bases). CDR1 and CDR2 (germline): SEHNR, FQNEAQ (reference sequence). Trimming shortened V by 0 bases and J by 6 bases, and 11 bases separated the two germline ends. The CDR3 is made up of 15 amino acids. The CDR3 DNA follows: TGTGCCAGCAGCTTAGCGTGGGGACCCGATGAAAAACTGTTTTTT. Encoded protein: CASSLAWGPDEKLFF. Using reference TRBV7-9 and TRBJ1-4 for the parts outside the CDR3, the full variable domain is DTGVSQNPRHKITKRGQNVTFRCDPISEHNRLYWYRQTLGQGPEFLTYFQNEAQLEKSRLLSDRFSAERPKGSFSTLEIQRTEQGDSAMYLCASSLAWGPDEKLFFGSGTQLSVL.

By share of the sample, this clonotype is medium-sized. In DNA form, the CDR3 reads TGCAGTGCTACGATAGCGGGAGGTCGAAGTGAGCAGTTCTTC. Protein: CSATIAGGRSEQFF. The chain carries TRBV20-1 and TRBJ2-1; 10 bases are a match to TRBD2. Germline V CDR1 and CDR2: DFQATT, SNEGSKA (reference sequence). The CDR3 is made up of 14 amino acids. J lost 9 bases, V lost 4 bases, and 9 bases had no gene match.

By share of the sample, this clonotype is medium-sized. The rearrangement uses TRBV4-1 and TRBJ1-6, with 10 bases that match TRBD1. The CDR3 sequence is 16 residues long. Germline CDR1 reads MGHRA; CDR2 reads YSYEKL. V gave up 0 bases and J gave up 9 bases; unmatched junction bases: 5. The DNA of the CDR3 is TGCGCCAGCAGCCAAGATGTGTGGGACAGGGGTTCACCCCTCCACTTT. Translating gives CASSQDVWDRGSPLHF.

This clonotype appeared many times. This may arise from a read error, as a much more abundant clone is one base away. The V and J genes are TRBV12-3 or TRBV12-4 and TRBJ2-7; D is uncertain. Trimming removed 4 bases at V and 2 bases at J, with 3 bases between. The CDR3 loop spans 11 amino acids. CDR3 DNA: TGTGCCAGCAGTTCCCCCTACGAGCAGTACTTC. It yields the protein CASSSPYEQYF.

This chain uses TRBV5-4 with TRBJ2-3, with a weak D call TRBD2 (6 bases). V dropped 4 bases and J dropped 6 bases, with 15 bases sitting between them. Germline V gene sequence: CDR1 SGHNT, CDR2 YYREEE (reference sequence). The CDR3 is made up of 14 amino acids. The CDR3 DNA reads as TGTGCCAGCAGCAGCGGGCTAGCAAGGGATACGCAGTATTTT. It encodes CASSSGLARDTQYF.

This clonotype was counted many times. The CDR3 DNA sequence: TGCAGTGCTCAAACTCTGGCGGGAGCCGGGGAGCTGTTTTTT. Its translation: CSAQTLAGAGELFF. This rearrangement joins TRBV20-1 to TRBJ2-2, with 7 bases lining up with TRBD2. Germline lookup yields CDR1 DFQATT and CDR2 SNEGSKA (reference sequence). This CDR3 contains 14 residues. V trimming: 5 bases; J trimming: 6 bases; junction bases outside the gene matches: 9.